The present T cell receptor beta chain was sequenced within a study of regulatory T cells in long-lasting Graves disease. Study information: Antithyroid drug exposure in newly diagnosed Graves' patients had lasted under 3 months.

As for time point: newly diagnosed GD, antithyroid drugs for less than 3 months. The authors made the TCR library using RNA they extracted from PBMCs. The peripheral blood volume drawn was about 9 milliliters, and it was collected into EDTA tubes. This clonotype has a count of ten or more. The antigen remains unidentified. This CDR3 has 13 amino acids. Germline CDR1 and CDR2: SEHNR and FQNEAQ (reference sequence). Trimming took off 5 bases at V and 3 bases at J, with 7 bases between the two ends. Study conclusions and caveats: Persistent-disease Graves' patients showed less TCR diversity than new cases.

Arm-PCR of CDR3 regions and iRepertoire HTBI primers were the basis on which TCR beta libraries were built. TCRdb independently ran MiXCR on the multiplex PCR reads; one entry per CDR3 protein. The top ten hold approximately 20% of the sample, which has under 300,000 distinct CDR3 sequences, approximately 20% seen once. Sequenced material: peripheral blood mononuclear cells (PBMCs), taken at new diagnosis, from a patient treated with antithyroid drugs. This clonotype was sampled from a female donor with Graves disease. The chain combines TRBV7-9 with TRBJ1-4, with D unclear. The CDR3 loop reads CASSRGANEKLFF. The CDR3 bases are TGTGCCAGCAGCCGCGGGGCTAATGAAAAACTGTTTTTT.